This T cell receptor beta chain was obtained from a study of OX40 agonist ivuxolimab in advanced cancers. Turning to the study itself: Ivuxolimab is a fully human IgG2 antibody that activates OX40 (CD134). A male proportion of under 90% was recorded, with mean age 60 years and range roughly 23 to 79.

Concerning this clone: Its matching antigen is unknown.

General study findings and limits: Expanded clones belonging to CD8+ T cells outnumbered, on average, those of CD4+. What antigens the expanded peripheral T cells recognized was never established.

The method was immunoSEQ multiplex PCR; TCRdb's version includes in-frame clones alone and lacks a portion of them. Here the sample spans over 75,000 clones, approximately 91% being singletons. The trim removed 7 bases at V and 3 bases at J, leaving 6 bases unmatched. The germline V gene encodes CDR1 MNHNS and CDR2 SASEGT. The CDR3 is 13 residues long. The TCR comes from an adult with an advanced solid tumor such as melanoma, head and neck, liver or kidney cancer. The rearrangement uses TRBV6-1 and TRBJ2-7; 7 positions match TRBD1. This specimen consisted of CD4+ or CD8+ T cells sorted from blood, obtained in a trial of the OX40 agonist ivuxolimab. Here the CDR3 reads CASTRQGFYEQYF. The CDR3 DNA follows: TGTGCCAGCACCCGACAGGGATTCTACGAGCAGTACTTC.